These 14 T cell receptor beta chains originate from one sample sequenced in a study of graft-versus-host responses after intestinal transplantation. The protocol was immunoSEQ multiplex PCR, while the TCRdb copy is restricted to in-frame clones and leaves out a portion. In the table there are about 14,000 clones, almost 30% of which are singletons. The sample in question was alloreactive CD4+ T cells from a mixed lymphocyte reaction culture, obtained before intestinal transplant. The subset is: CFSE-low proliferating T cells sorted from approximately six-day pre-transplant mixed lymphocyte reaction (GvH or HvG direction). The receptors were sampled from a human patient who received an intestinal transplant.

This clone was counted only a few times. The chain uses TRBV6-4 and TRBJ2-1; 7 positions agree with TRBD2. CDR1 and CDR2 (germline): MRHNA, SNTAGT. This CDR3 contains 17 residues. The V and J ends lost 2 bases and 6 bases, in that order; junction bases with no gene match: 13. CDR3 protein: CASSDPLAGQTGNEQFF. In DNA, the CDR3 is TGTGCCAGCAGTGACCCCTTAGCGGGCCAGACGGGCAATGAGCAGTTCTTC.

The chain employs TRBV29-1 and TRBJ2-1; D unclear. Trimming pared 4 bases from V and 4 bases from J, leaving 5 bases between. The germline CDR1 and CDR2 sequences are SQVTM and ANQGSEA. The CDR3 is 11 amino acids. The CDR3 spells CSVGGYNEQFF. The CDR3 bases are TGCAGCGTTGGGGGATACAATGAGCAGTTCTTC.

The chain joins TRBV21-1 to TRBJ1-2. TRBV21-1 is a documented pseudogene. This CDR3 has 17 amino acids. The chain's CDR3 is CASSPREKGPYNYGYTF. CDR3 DNA sequence: TGTGCCAGCAGCCCACGGGAGAAAGGGCCATATAACTATGGCTACACCTTC.

This sequence joins TRBV28 and TRBJ1-2; 9 bases line up with TRBD1. This CDR3 region has 13 residues. In germline, CDR1 is MDHEN, CDR2 SYDVKM. Trimming cost V 5 bases and J 8 bases; bases outside gene matches: 6. In nucleotides, the CDR3 is TGTGCCAGCAGTGGGGACAGGGTGTACGGCTACACCTTC. It translates to CASSGDRVYGYTF.

In its sample, this clone ranks as medium-sized. This sequence joins TRBV7-9 and TRBJ1-5; D might be TRBD1 (5 bases). The V and J ends lost 6 bases and 2 bases respectively, with 14 bases between them. The CDR3 is 15 residues long. In germline, CDR1 is SEHNR, CDR2 FQNEAQ (reference sequence). CDR3 in DNA: TGTGCCAGCAGTACGGGGCAGAGGGGCAATCAGCCCCAGCATTTT. Its translation is CASSTGQRGNQPQHF.

By proportion, this clone is medium-sized. The chain employs TRBV6-1 and TRBJ2-7, with D possibly TRBD1 on 6 matching bases. Germline CDR1 reads MNHNS; CDR2 reads SASEGT. The CDR3 is 12 residues long. The V end was cut by 4 bases, the J end by 5 bases, with 9 bases between. As DNA, the CDR3 is TGTGCCAGCAGTGGCACAGGGAACGAGCAGTACTTC. It encodes CASSGTGNEQYF.

This clone showed up just a few times. The chain couples TRBV7-8 to TRBJ2-3; perhaps TRBD1 as D (6 bases). The germline V gene encodes CDR1 SGHVS and CDR2 FQNEAQ. The CDR3 runs to 14 residues. The ends were cut back, 4 bases at V and 2 bases at J, with 10 bases in the middle. CDR3 in amino acids: CASSSGALTDTQYF. CDR3 DNA: TGTGCCAGCAGCTCAGGGGCACTCACAGATACGCAGTATTTT.

J is TRBJ1-6 and V is TRBV6-5; no reliable D call. The CDR3 runs to 14 residues. Germline V lookup: CDR1 MNHEY, CDR2 SVGAGI. Trimming cost V 6 bases and J 0 bases, with 6 bases left between them. The CDR3 is CASRVFSYNSPLHF. CDR3 DNA: TGTGCCAGCAGGGTTTTCTCCTATAATTCACCCCTCCACTTT.

This sequence joins TRBV6-9 and TRBJ1-2; D perhaps matches TRBD1 (6 bases). The V end was cut by 5 bases, the J end by 1 base, with 8 bases between. The CDR3 is 13 amino acids. Per germline, CDR1 MNHGY and CDR2 SVAAGI. The CDR3 here is CASSRRGNYGYTF. CDR3 DNA sequence: TGTGCCAGCAGTCGCAGGGGTAACTATGGCTACACCTTC.

J is TRBJ2-3 and V is TRBV19, with D uncertain. Germline values: CDR1 LNHDA, CDR2 SQIVND (reference sequence). This CDR3 is 14 amino acids long. Trimming removed 5 bases at V and 6 bases at J, with 15 bases between. The CDR3 is CASSWTWYGDTQYF. In DNA, the CDR3 is TGTGCCAGTAGTTGGACCTGGTACGGGGATACGCAGTATTTT.

This chain links TRBV7-7 with TRBJ2-6, with D uncertain. V was cut by 5 bases and J by 5 bases, with 25 bases left in between. The germline V gene has CDR1 SSHAT and CDR2 FNYEAQ (reference sequence). The CDR3 runs to 19 residues. CDR3 nucleotide sequence: TGTGCCAGCAGCCTATCTGCTAAGTGGCCACAAAGTCGGGCCAACGTCCTGACTTTC. The encoded protein is CASSLSAKWPQSRANVLTF. Full variable domain (rest looked up from reference TRBV7-7 and TRBJ2-6): GAGVSQSPRYKVTKRGQDVTLRCDPISSHATLYWYQQALGQGPEFLTYFNYEAQPDKSGLPSDRFSAERPEGSISTLTIQRTEQRDSAMYRCASSLSAKWPQSRANVLTFGAGSRLTVL.

This clone was picked up a small number of times. The CDR3 here is CASSPLGGRPSYNEQFF. The CDR3 DNA reads as TGTGCCAGCAGCCCCCTTGGCGGGAGGCCCTCCTACAATGAGCAGTTCTTC. The J gene is TRBJ2-1, the V gene TRBV14, with TRBD2 matching 8 bases. V trimming: 4 bases; J trimming: 0 bases; junction bases outside the gene matches: 8. This CDR3 spans 17 amino acids. The germline CDR1 and CDR2 sequences are SGHDN and FVKESK.

The chain joins TRBV19 to TRBJ2-4, with D possibly being TRBD1 (6 bases). V gave up 2 bases and J gave up 0 bases, with 14 bases separating them. The CDR3 is 17 amino acids. Germline V gives CDR1 LNHDA, CDR2 SQIVND (reference sequence). CDR3 sequence (DNA): TGTGCCAGTAGTATATCGGACAGTGAGATAGCCAAAAACATTCAGTACTTC. Translated: CASSISDSEIAKNIQYF. The entire variable domain, with the rest obtained from reference TRBV19 and TRBJ2-4, is as follows: DGGITQSPKYLFRKEGQNVTLSCEQNLNHDAMYWYRQDPGQGLRLIYYSQIVNDFQKGDIAEGYSVSREKKESFPLTVTSAQKNPTAFYLCASSISDSEIAKNIQYFGAGTRLSVL.

The chain recombines TRBV6-1 with TRBJ2-3, with D uncertain. The germline gives CDR1 MNHNS, CDR2 SASEGT. V lost 8 bases, J lost 2 bases, and 5 bases lay in between. The CDR3 covers 11 residues. The CDR3 sequence is CASVITDTQYF. In DNA, the CDR3 is TGTGCCAGCGTCATCACAGATACGCAGTATTTT.